This T cell receptor (beta chain) was sequenced during a study of T cells expressing NK-cell markers. Study-wide context: The study sequenced eight donors, seven HCMV-seropositive and one seronegative. Regarding the study as a whole: Whether expanded NKG2C+ T cell clones were HCMV specific stayed uncertain. The CD3+CD56-NKG2C+ fraction of a few donors was likewise dominated by these clonotypes.

From germline, CDR1 is SGHVS and CDR2 FQNEAQ. CDR3 length: 15 amino acids. On this clonotype itself: As yet, its antigen is unknown.

TCRdb re-analyzed the 5' RACE reads; it lists each CDR3 protein once, without DNA. Its clone listing holds fewer than 400,000 distinct CDR3 sequences. The TCR originated in a man aged 18-69 years in good health. The sequencing input was blood T cells: a sorted CD56 or NKG2C T cell subset, CD4+ or CD8+ T cells, or bulk PBMC T cells (not recorded which). The chain is built from TRBV7-8 and TRBJ2-5; TCRdb indicates TRBD2, and absent DNA this call remains unverified. CDR3 region: CASSLAAGRGETQYF. Complete variable domain (other parts from reference TRBV7-8 and TRBJ2-5): GAGVSQSPRYKVAKRGQDVALRCDPISGHVSLFWYQQALGQGPEFLTYFQNEAQLDKSGLPSDRFFAERPEGSVSTLKIQRTQQEDSAVYLCASSLAAGRGETQYFGPGTRLLVL.